A single sample gave rise to the 28 T cell receptor beta chains below, sequenced in a study of T cell responses to AZD1222 COVID-19 vaccine. Some clones are missing from TCRdb's copy, which holds only in-frame ones; the method was immunoSEQ multiplex PCR. Of approximately 120,000 clones detected, less than 95% appear once; the ten largest clones hold approximately 7.6%. Sequenced here: peripheral blood, sampled on day 0 of AZD1222 vaccination. Every receptor here comes from an adult in good health.

The rearrangement links TRBV7-6 to TRBJ1-1, with D possibly being TRBD1 (5 bases). This CDR3 comprises 13 residues. The germline V gene has CDR1 SGHVS and CDR2 FNYEAQ. V was trimmed by 1 base and J by 6 bases, leaving 9 bases between them. The chain's CDR3 is CASSLGGDAEAFF. Here the CDR3 DNA reads TGTGCCAGCAGCTTAGGAGGGGACGCTGAAGCTTTCTTT.

Only one count was recorded for this clone. The rearrangement uses TRBV24-1 and TRBJ2-3; unclear D gene. CDR1 is KGHDR and CDR2 is SFDVKD in the germline V gene. V was clipped by 3 bases and J by 11 bases, with 17 bases between them. CDR3 size: 14 residues. The CDR3 sequence is CATSDPGLPTKQYF. The DNA of the CDR3 is TGTGCCACCAGTGATCCCGGCCTCCCCACGAAGCAGTATTTT.

The chain links TRBV5-1 to TRBJ2-5; no clear D gene. V shed 5 bases and J shed 9 bases, with 17 bases lying between them. Germline V gives CDR1 SGHRS, CDR2 YFSETQ. The length of the CDR3 is 13 residues. Written as DNA, the CDR3 is TGCGCCAGCAGAACGGTAGACTCACTATCCCAGTACTTC. It translates to CASRTVDSLSQYF.

The V call is TRBV27, the J call TRBJ1-5; D gene ambiguous. Germline CDR1 reads MNHEY; CDR2 reads SMNVEV (reference sequence). Trimming removed 5 bases at V and 3 bases at J, with 5 bases between. The CDR3 totals 12 residues. As DNA, the CDR3 is TGTGCCAGCAGTCTCGTCAATCAGCCCCAGCATTTT. Protein: CASSLVNQPQHF.

The chain links TRBV9 to TRBJ2-6, with D tentatively TRBD2 (5 bases). The CDR3 sequence is 18 residues long. Germline loops: CDR1 SGDLS, CDR2 YYNGEE. V lost 4 bases and J lost 0, with 17 bases in between. CDR3 in amino acids: CASSRLGGETSGANVLTF. CDR3 bases: TGTGCCAGCAGCCGCCTCGGAGGTGAAACCTCTGGGGCCAACGTCCTGACTTTC.

The chain recombines TRBV5-4 with TRBJ1-4; D is uncertain. V gave up 1 base and J gave up 5 bases, with 6 bases separating them. Germline V CDR1 and CDR2: SGHNT, YYREEE (reference sequence). The CDR3 is 13 amino acids. The CDR3 DNA follows: TGTGCCAGCAGCTTGTCAGTCAATGAAAAACTGTTTTTT. It codes for CASSLSVNEKLFF.

The rearrangement joins TRBV28 to TRBJ2-7, with 8 bases lining up with TRBD1. The CDR3 has 15 amino acids. With V trimmed by 5 bases and J by 5 bases, 11 bases remained unmatched. CDR1 is MDHEN, CDR2 SYDVKM, per germline. For the CDR3, the DNA is TGTGCCAGCAGTGTCCCTCGGGACAGGCCCCACGAGCAGTACTTC. Its translation is CASSVPRDRPHEQYF. Full variable domain (missing parts from reference TRBV28 and TRBJ2-7): DVKVTQSSRYLVKRTGEKVFLECVQDMDHENMFWYRQDPGLGLRLIYFSYDVKMKEKGDIPEGYSVSREKKERFSLILESASTNQTSMYLCASSVPRDRPHEQYFGPGTRLTVT.

The sample holds one count of this clone. The V gene is TRBV28, the J gene TRBJ2-1; D assignment may be TRBD1 or TRBD2 (5 bases each). CDR1 and CDR2 (germline): MDHEN, SYDVKM. V lost 6 bases and J 1 base, leaving 13 bases between the germline ends. The CDR3 spans 15 residues. The CDR3 spells CASSPAGSSYNEQFF. The CDR3 DNA sequence: TGTGCCAGCAGCCCAGCAGGGAGTTCCTACAATGAGCAGTTCTTC.

The rearrangement uses TRBV19 and TRBJ2-7, with unresolved D. CDR1 LNHDA and CDR2 SQIVND come from the germline V gene (reference sequence). The germline V and J ends were trimmed by 1 base and 0 bases, with 7 bases remaining between them. This CDR3 is 14 amino acids long. In DNA, the CDR3 is TGTGCCAGTAGTATAGGGTCCACCTCCTACGAGCAGTACTTC. This codes for CASSIGSTSYEQYF.

This chain links TRBV28 with TRBJ1-1; no clear D. The V gene lost 6 bases and the J gene lost 3 bases, with 11 bases spanning the gap. Germline assignment: CDR1 MDHEN and CDR2 SYDVKM. The CDR3 covers 13 residues. The CDR3 sequence is CASSPRVHTEAFF. CDR3 bases: TGTGCCAGCAGCCCTAGGGTTCACACTGAAGCTTTCTTT. Based on the CDR3 plus reference TRBV28 and TRBJ1-1, the full variable domain is DVKVTQSSRYLVKRTGEKVFLECVQDMDHENMFWYRQDPGLGLRLIYFSYDVKMKEKGDIPEGYSVSREKKERFSLILESASTNQTSMYLCASSPRVHTEAFFGQGTRLTVV.

The chain joins TRBV18 to TRBJ2-5, with 8 bases that match TRBD1. This CDR3 region has 13 residues. Unmatched junction bases numbered 4, after V lost 6 bases and J lost 4 bases. Germline loops: CDR1 KGHSH, CDR2 LQKENI. CDR3 in DNA: TGTGCCAGCTCTCTCGACAGGGGAGAGACCCAGTACTTC. Encoded protein: CASSLDRGETQYF.

The chain employs TRBV27 and TRBJ1-5; D is unresolved. The CDR3 is 13 residues long. Trimming cost V 3 bases and J 0 bases, with 3 bases left between them. Per germline, CDR1 MNHEY and CDR2 SMNVEV (reference sequence). CDR3 sequence: CASSFDSNQPQHF. The CDR3 nucleotides read TGTGCCAGCAGTTTCGATAGCAATCAGCCCCAGCATTTT.

The rearrangement joins TRBV29-1 to TRBJ1-2; weak D call: TRBD1 (5 bases). Trimming took off 3 bases at V and 8 bases at J, with 10 bases between the two ends. This CDR3 is built from 11 residues. CDR1 SQVTM and CDR2 ANQGSEA come from the germline V gene. The CDR3 DNA follows: TGCAGCGTTGACAGGGTACGAGGCTACACCTTC. Its protein product is CSVDRVRGYTF. The whole variable domain, filled in from reference TRBV29-1 and TRBJ1-2, reads SAVISQKPSRDICQRGTSLTIQCQVDSQVTMMFWYRQQPGQSLTLIATANQGSEATYESGFVIDKFPISRPNLTFSTLTVSNMSPEDSSIYLCSVDRVRGYTFGSGTRLTVV.

J is TRBJ2-3 and V is TRBV27; D ambiguous. Germline values: CDR1 MNHEY, CDR2 SMNVEV (reference sequence). The CDR3 is made up of 11 amino acids. The V and J ends lost 6 bases and 5 bases respectively, with 6 bases between them. The CDR3 is CASSKRDTQYF. The CDR3 DNA is TGTGCCAGCAGCAAACGAGATACGCAGTATTTT.

This clone was seen once. This sequence joins TRBV29-1 and TRBJ2-1; 7 bases are shared with TRBD1. V lost 6 bases, J lost 5 bases, and 13 bases stayed unmatched. The germline V gene has CDR1 SQVTM and CDR2 ANQGSEA. There are 15 residues in the CDR3. The CDR3 reads CSVRDRRSGHNEQFF. CDR3 nucleotide sequence: TGCAGCGTCCGGGACAGACGAAGTGGGCACAATGAGCAGTTCTTC.

The chain has TRBV19 and TRBJ2-3; either TRBD1 or TRBD2 may supply D (6 bases each). CDR1 LNHDA and CDR2 SQIVND come from the germline V gene (reference sequence). V lost 6 bases and J 4 bases, leaving 14 bases between the germline ends. The CDR3 has 14 residues. CDR3 protein: CASRQAEGADTQYF. CDR3 coding DNA: TGTGCCAGTAGGCAAGCGGAGGGGGCAGATACGCAGTATTTT.

This sequence joins TRBV7-8 and TRBJ2-3; D not certain. The germline V gene has CDR1 SGHVS and CDR2 FQNEAQ. The CDR3 runs 14 residues. V was trimmed by 1 base and J by 0 bases, leaving 5 bases between them. CDR3 in amino acids: CASSLVSSTDTQYF. The CDR3 coding sequence is TGTGCCAGCAGCTTAGTATCTAGCACAGATACGCAGTATTTT.

This clone has just one count. V gene TRBV5-1 combines with J gene TRBJ1-1; unclear D gene. V gave up 4 bases and J gave up 0 bases, with 10 bases separating them. The length of the CDR3 is 14 residues. Germline loops: CDR1 SGHRS, CDR2 YFSETQ. CDR3 protein: CASSPGFVNTEAFF. DNA for the CDR3: TGCGCCAGCAGCCCGGGTTTCGTGAACACTGAAGCTTTCTTT.

This CDR3 is CASSQGMVYGYTF. CDR3 sequence (DNA): TGTGCCAGCTCACAGGGTATGGTGTATGGCTACACCTTC. This rearrangement joins TRBV27 to TRBJ1-2; tentatively, D is TRBD1 (6 bases). V was trimmed by 8 bases and J by 5 bases, leaving 15 bases between them. This CDR3 comprises 13 residues. Germline V CDR1 and CDR2: MNHEY, SMNVEV (reference sequence).

The V and J genes are TRBV7-2 and TRBJ2-1, with 11 bases that match TRBD2. The germline V gene encodes CDR1 SGHTA and CDR2 FQGNSA. Trimming took 2 bases from V and 4 from J; bases not matched to a gene: 7. The CDR3 totals 17 residues. The CDR3 sequence: CASSLRTGTSGYNEQFF. In nucleotides, the CDR3 is TGTGCCAGCAGCTTAAGGACCGGGACTAGCGGTTACAATGAGCAGTTCTTC.

The chain is built from TRBV3-1 (or the pseudogene TRBV3-2) and TRBJ1-2, with D unclear. The germline V gene has CDR1 LGHDT and CDR2 YNNKEL (reference sequence). Trimming shortened V by 8 bases and J by 3 bases, and 16 bases separated the two germline ends. The CDR3 is made up of 14 amino acids. The CDR3, as DNA: TGTGCCAGCGGAAAAATAGGGCAGCACTATGGCTACACCTTC. Translation: CASGKIGQHYGYTF.

J is TRBJ2-2 and V is TRBV7-2; D call uncertain. CDR1 SGHTA and CDR2 FQGNSA come from the germline V gene. The CDR3 loop spans 13 amino acids. V lost 9 bases and J 2 bases, leaving 10 bases between the germline ends. This CDR3 reads CASSSFNTGELFF. CDR3 nucleotides: TGTGCCAGTTCCTCTTTCAACACCGGGGAGCTGTTTTTT.

The chain employs TRBV6-4 and TRBJ1-1, with D tentatively TRBD1 (5 bases). The CDR3 has 13 residues. Trimming took 2 bases from V and 2 from J, leaving 6 bases between them. Germline CDR1 reads MRHNA; CDR2 reads SNTAGT. The CDR3 protein is CASSDRDNTEAFF. The CDR3 DNA follows: TGTGCCAGCAGTGACCGGGACAACACTGAAGCTTTCTTT.

The V and J genes are TRBV28 and TRBJ1-5; the D gene is possibly TRBD1 (5 bases). Trimming stripped 8 bases from V and 0 bases from J, with 23 bases between. The CDR3 runs to 18 residues. Per the germline V gene, CDR1 is MDHEN and CDR2 is SYDVKM. The CDR3 spells CASSYPSSVGGSNQPQHF. The CDR3, as DNA: TGTGCCAGCTCTTATCCCTCCTCGGTCGGGGGTAGCAATCAGCCCCAGCATTTT.

The chain carries TRBV5-1 and TRBJ2-5; D ambiguous. CDR1 is SGHRS and CDR2 is YFSETQ in the germline V gene. The CDR3 is 15 amino acids. The V and J ends lost 0 bases and 1 base respectively, with 10 bases between them. CDR3 in DNA: TGCGCCAGCAGCTTGGCCGTCCAGGCCCAAGAGACCCAGTACTTC. Protein product: CASSLAVQAQETQYF.

The V gene is TRBV3-1 (or the pseudogene TRBV3-2), the J gene TRBJ1-1, with TRBD1 matching over 9 bases. The trim removed 1 base at V and 10 bases at J, leaving 7 bases unmatched. This CDR3 region has 14 residues. Germline V gives CDR1 LGHDT, CDR2 YNNKEL (reference sequence). CDR3 sequence: CASSQAGQGLTAFF. In DNA, the CDR3 is TGTGCCAGCAGCCAAGCAGGACAGGGGCTTACAGCTTTCTTT.

The chain carries TRBV25-1 and TRBJ1-2, with D possibly being TRBD1 (6 bases). Per the germline V gene, CDR1 is MGHDK and CDR2 is SYGVNS. This CDR3 is built from 13 residues. Trimming shortened V by 8 bases and J by 4 bases, and 14 bases separated the two germline ends. The CDR3 DNA sequence: TGTGCCAGCCGACAGGTGGGGGGCTATGGCTACACCTTC. It translates to CASRQVGGYGYTF.

J is TRBJ1-5 and V is TRBV19; 7 bases fit TRBD1. This CDR3 is 15 amino acids long. V was pared by 4 bases and J by 0 bases, with 3 bases of the junction left unmatched. Germline CDR1 is LNHDA and CDR2 is SQIVND (reference sequence). The CDR3 DNA is TGTGCCAGTAGTAGGGACAGAGATAGCAATCAGCCCCAGCATTTT. It is translated as CASSRDRDSNQPQHF.